This T cell receptor (beta chain) emerged from a study of blood T cell repertoires in COVID-19. On the study more broadly: The samples span acute and convalescent COVID-19 from the United States, Italy and Spain. Sample material is recorded as cDNA or gDNA derived from T cells, B-cell-depleted T cells, or PBMCs.

CDR3 length equals 16 residues. The germline gives CDR1 SGHAT, CDR2 FQNNGV. V lost 4 bases to trimming and J lost 0 bases; unmatched junction nucleotides: 4. In the study's own analysis: Estimated nucleated cell counts came from reference gene primer amplification. Sequencing used immunoSEQ multiplex PCR; TCRdb keeps in-frame clones, though not all of them. That table supplies the V and J calls and clone size; D and trimming were determined from the DNA. There are over 200,000 clones in the sample; approximately 87% occur only once, and roughly 6.2% lies in the top ten. The source is a man aged 60-69 years who had recovered from COVID-19. Sequencing was performed on peripheral blood. The chain carries TRBV11-2 and TRBJ2-3; 10 positions agree with TRBD2. Written as DNA, the CDR3 is TGTGCCAGCAGCTCTTCGGGACTAGCGAGCACAGATACGCAGTATTTT. This codes for CASSSSGLASTDTQYF. Full variable domain (missing parts from reference TRBV11-2 and TRBJ2-3): EAGVAQSPRYKIIEKRQSVAFWCNPISGHATLYWYQQILGQGPKLLIQFQNNGVVDDSQLPKDRFSAERLKGVDSTLKIQPAKLEDSAVYLCASSSSGLASTDTQYFGPGTRLTVL.